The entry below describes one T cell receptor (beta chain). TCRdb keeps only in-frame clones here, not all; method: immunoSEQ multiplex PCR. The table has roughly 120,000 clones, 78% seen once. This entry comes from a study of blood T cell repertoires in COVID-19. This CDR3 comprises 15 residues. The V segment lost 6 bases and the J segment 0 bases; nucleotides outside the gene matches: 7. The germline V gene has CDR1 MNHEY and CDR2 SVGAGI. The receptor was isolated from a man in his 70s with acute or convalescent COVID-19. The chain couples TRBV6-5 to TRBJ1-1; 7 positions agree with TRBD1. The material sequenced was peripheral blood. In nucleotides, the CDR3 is TGTGCCAGCAGCAGACAGACAGGGATGAACACTGAAGCTTTCTTT. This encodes CASSRQTGMNTEAFF.